This T cell receptor beta chain was sequenced in a study of T-cell memory formation after mild COVID-19 listed by TCRdb under 2021. Notes on the research overall: Most TCR sequence clusters were specific to one of the two donors. In a couple of donors, T-cell clones that expanded and contracted after mild COVID-19 were followed by sequencing TCRalpha and TCRbeta repertoires longitudinally. The cohort was made up of two young adult volunteers, one female and one male, who were previously healthy.

Sequencing was carried out with an Illumina NovaSeq 6000. cDNA libraries for TCRalpha and TCRbeta were prepared by 5'RACE using constant-segment primers, with sample barcodes and unique molecular identifiers added. Trizol reagent was used to extract RNA from every sample. The libraries were amplified in two PCR steps, and the second step added a second sample barcode and Illumina TruSeq adapters. Libraries were sequenced on an Illumina NovaSeq with 2 x 150 bp paired-end reads. Under the source paper's analysis protocol: The reads were demultiplexed and collapsed into UMI-guided consensus sequences using migec v1.2.7. Using mixcr v2.1.11, UMI consensuses were aligned to TRA and TRB V and J templates and then assembled into clonotypes. Clonotypes were classified as expanded or contracted when called significant by both edgeR and NoisET, with noise models trained on biological replicates. edgeR calls used a false discovery rate-adjusted p below 0.01 and a log2 fold-change threshold of 1. As an exploratory analysis of dynamics, PCA with hierarchical clustering was applied to max-normalized trajectories of the 1000 most abundant clonotypes. Each responding clone was given a CD4 or CD8 phenotype based on the CD4+ and CD8+ repertoires, which had been sequenced separately. Clones were called with MiXCR by TCRdb after fastp trimmed the public reads at Q25, and only in-frame beta chains were retained. Entries that share a CDR3 protein sequence are merged under the most common genes and DNA. In this record, the V and J calls reflect TCRdb's handling and not the investigators' own analysis. A total of just under 350,000 distinct CDR3 sequences appear in this sample, roughly 13% of them only once. Around a fifth of the sample belongs to the ten largest clones.

Overall study outcomes, separate from this receptor: Contracting CD4+ clones turned up mainly in the CM and EM memory subsets, whereas EMRA was where CD8+ clones were enriched. Some responding clones were found in pre-infection memory, which suggests that pre-existing cross-reactive memory T cells took part in the SARS-CoV-2 response. Clones that contracted from day 15 to 85 showed balanced CD4/CD8 phenotypes, whereas a second wave of clones that expanded from day 15 to 37 leaned towards CD4+. SARS-CoV-2 specificity of the second-wave clones peaking on day 37 was not confirmed. The study covered only two mild cases, and larger cohorts including severe cases with pre-infection samples were considered necessary.

Including the terminal cysteine and phenylalanine, the CDR3 comprises 13 residues. Only the CDR3 part of the read is kept: 39 bases, read in frame from the first base. V and J are truncated by 3 bases and 4 bases respectively, leaving an intervening sequence of 9 bases. Ficoll-Paque density gradient centrifugation was used to isolate PBMCs. This clonotype was seen a handful of times. What this receptor recognizes is not known. Base qualities are not at hand, and no much larger clone is one base apart. The V and J genes are TRBV12-3 or TRBV12-4 and TRBJ1-1; TRBD1 might be the D gene, on 5 matching bases. The sequence came from a man between 18 and 35 years old who had mild COVID-19 (a few samples of this study predate the infection). The sample titles of this study are shuffled in the database, so cell type and time point are left out; the donor was told from shared clones. Sequenced material: PBMCs or a T cell subset sorted from them (not recorded which). The CDR3 protein sequence reads: CASSFGGITEAFF. The base sequence is TGTGCCAGCAGTTTTGGGGGGATCACTGAAGCTTTCTTT.